This T cell receptor (beta chain) was identified during a study of cytomegalovirus exposure and HLA in healthy donors. Across the whole study: Earlier findings included some 100 million unique TCR beta sequences obtained from roughly 200 million T cells.

Of note for this clone: Its antigen remains unknown.

The study sampled nominally healthy donors, though unrecorded immune exposures were likely. PCR employed 60 Vbeta and 13 Jbeta primers. Produced via immunoSEQ multiplex PCR; TCRdb's table is partial and in-frame only. The table shows 120,000 to 150,000 clones, with roughly 73% occurring only once. Study-wide results and limits: Apparent HLA restriction characterized most CMV-associated TCR beta chains in a later analysis. The study carried out a later analysis of TCR beta sequences. It associated some 17,000 of them with specific HLA alleles at a false discovery rate of 0.05.

CDR3 length equals 16 residues. Germline V gene sequence: CDR1 PRHDT, CDR2 FYEKMQ (reference sequence). Between the trimmed V and J ends, which lost 0 bases and 5 bases, there was a span of 14 bases. The receptor's source is a man in his forties in good health and CMV-seronegative. The rearrangement links TRBV13 to TRBJ2-1, with a weak D call TRBD1 (6 bases). Specimen: PBMCs. The CDR3 region is CASSLGHGTPNNEQFF. CDR3 bases: TGTGCCAGCAGCTTAGGCCACGGGACACCTAACAATGAGCAGTTCTTC. The variable domain in full, completed from reference TRBV13 and TRBJ2-1, reads AAGVIQSPRHLIKEKRETATLKCYPIPRHDTVYWYQQGPGQDPQFLISFYEKMQSDKGSIPDRFSAQQFSDYHSELNMSSLELGDSALYFCASSLGHGTPNNEQFFGPGTRLTVL.